This T cell receptor beta chain was sequenced in a study of cytomegalovirus exposure and HLA in healthy donors. Study outcomes and limitations: The authors later found most CMV-associated TCR beta chains appeared HLA-restricted. Cytomegalovirus status was reportedly diagnosed by the classifier with high specificity and sensitivity.

As for this clone: Antigen unknown.

The PCR had 60 Vbeta and 13 Jbeta primers. Produced via immunoSEQ multiplex PCR; TCRdb's table is partial and in-frame only. The sample consists of about 130,000 clones, around 84% of them appearing once. Sample: PBMCs. This sequence originates from a woman between 18 and 29 years old in good health and CMV-seropositive.

The CDR3 DNA follows: TGTGCCAGCAGCTTAGTCCGGGACAGAGAGGGCTATGGCTACACCTTC. It yields the protein CASSLVRDREGYGYTF. This chain uses TRBV7-9 with TRBJ1-2; 7 nucleotides line up with TRBD1. The germline V gene encodes CDR1 SEHNR and CDR2 FQNEAQ (reference sequence). The CDR3 contains 16 residues. After removal of 1 base from V and 4 bases from J, the junction contained 9 bases not matched to a gene.